The rows below give T cell receptor beta chains drawn from one sample of a study of T cell repertoires in cytomegalovirus infection. TCRdb re-called the reads with MiXCR, one entry per CDR3 protein. Among about 260,000 distinct CDR3 sequences, over 8% were seen once, and the ten largest hold around 16%. Sequencing was carried out using PBMCs. Receptor source: a human donor in good health (CMV status not recorded). Some clones in this sample may be carry-over from other donors' samples. Both conserved end residues are part of each CDR3. Fields, in order: D gene, clone size, V gene, J gene, CDR3 protein, CDR3 DNA. The D gene is left open where the match is weak. Some rows mark clone size as missing; the rest say once, few, many or name a class of expanded clone.

>-|many|TRBV7-2|TRBJ2-1
CASSQGYGRIEQFF
TGTGCCAGCAGCCAGGGGTACGGAAGGATTGAGCAGTTCTTC
>-|many|TRBV7-2|TRBJ2-3
CASSVLSTDTQYF
TGTGCCAGCAGCGTCCTTAGCACAGATACGCAGTATTTT
>-|-|TRBV11-3|TRBJ2-5
CASSLGLRLYQETQYF
TGTGCCAGCAGCTTAGGTCTGAGGCTCTACCAAGAGACCCAGTACTTC
>-|many|TRBV7-2|TRBJ1-6
CASSFPESPLHF
TGTGCCAGCAGCTTCCCCGAATCACCCCTCCACTTT
>-|-|TRBV4-1|TRBJ1-2
CASSQDTGARYPAYGYTF
TGCGCCAGCAGCCAAGATACGGGGGCGCGGTACCCAGCCTATGGCTACACCTTC
>TRBD2|many|TRBV15|TRBJ2-5
CATSREGVAGGPQETQYF
TGTGCCACCAGCAGAGAGGGAGTAGCGGGGGGTCCACAAGAGACCCAGTACTTC
>TRBD2|many|TRBV6-6|TRBJ2-3
CASSYEASGRANTQYF
TGTGCCAGCAGTTACGAAGCTAGCGGGAGGGCTAATACGCAGTATTTT
>-|many|TRBV18|TRBJ1-6
CASSPLTGSGNSPLHF
TGTGCCAGCTCACCTTTAACAGGGTCAGGCAATTCACCCCTCCACTTT
>TRBD1|many|TRBV10-3|TRBJ1-2
CAISEGTVRRRHGYTF
TGTGCCATCAGTGAGGGGACAGTCCGACGGAGGCATGGCTACACCTTC
>-|few|TRBV20-1|TRBJ2-1
CSARELGRSGNEQFF
TGCAGTGCTAGAGAGTTAGGGAGATCGGGCAATGAGCAGTTCTTC
>-|many|TRBV7-2|TRBJ2-7
CASSAYTGKVYEQYF
TGTGCCAGCAGCGCCTACACGGGCAAGGTCTACGAGCAGTACTTC
>TRBD1|many|TRBV7-2|TRBJ2-5
CASSPQGTGEETQYF
TGTGCCAGCAGCCCCCAGGGGACAGGGGAAGAGACCCAGTACTTC
>-|many|TRBV7-2|TRBJ1-5
CASSLRWDQPQHF
TGTGCCAGCAGCTTACGCTGGGATCAGCCCCAGCATTTT
>-|-|TRBV19|TRBJ1-1
CASRRRDNPEAFF
TGTGCCAGTAGACGGCGGGATAATCCTGAAGCTTTCTTT
>TRBD1|-|TRBV20-1|TRBJ2-7
CSADSGQGRSYEQYF
TGCAGTGCTGATTCCGGACAGGGGAGGTCCTACGAGCAGTACTTC
>-|few|TRBV28|TRBJ1-6
CASSPGQVRNSPLHF
TGTGCCAGCAGTCCCGGCCAGGTCAGGAATTCACCCCTCCACTTT
>TRBD2|few|TRBV20-1|TRBJ2-1
CSAAPSGRDNEQFF
TGCAGTGCGGCCCCTAGCGGGAGGGACAATGAGCAGTTCTTC
>-|many|TRBV14|TRBJ1-5
CASSQGRNQPQHF
TGTGCCAGCAGCCAAGGAAGGAATCAGCCCCAGCATTTT
>TRBD2|many|TRBV7-9|TRBJ2-4
CASSFAGVPKNIQYF
TGTGCCAGCAGCTTTGCGGGGGTGCCCAAAAACATTCAGTACTTC
>-|many|TRBV20-1|TRBJ1-1
CSAGWGTEAFF
TGCAGTGCGGGTTGGGGCACTGAAGCTTTCTTT
>TRBD1|few|TRBV29-1|TRBJ1-5
CSVVTAGTGIQPQHF
TGCAGCGTGGTTACTGCCGGGACAGGGATTCAGCCCCAGCATTTT
>-|many|TRBV6-1|TRBJ1-5
CASSEESGANQPQHF
TGTGCCAGCAGTGAAGAGTCGGGGGCTAATCAGCCCCAGCATTTT
>TRBD2|many|TRBV12-3/TRBV12-4|TRBJ2-2
CASSLLLAGANTGELFF
TGTGCCAGCAGTTTACTCCTGGCGGGAGCTAACACCGGGGAGCTGTTTTTT
>-|many|TRBV6-5|TRBJ2-6
CASSHLLNSGANVLTF
TGTGCCAGCAGTCATTTACTGAACTCTGGGGCCAACGTCCTGACTTTC
>-|many|TRBV7-8|TRBJ2-3
CASSRNADTQYF
TGTGCCAGCAGCAGGAATGCAGATACGCAGTATTTT